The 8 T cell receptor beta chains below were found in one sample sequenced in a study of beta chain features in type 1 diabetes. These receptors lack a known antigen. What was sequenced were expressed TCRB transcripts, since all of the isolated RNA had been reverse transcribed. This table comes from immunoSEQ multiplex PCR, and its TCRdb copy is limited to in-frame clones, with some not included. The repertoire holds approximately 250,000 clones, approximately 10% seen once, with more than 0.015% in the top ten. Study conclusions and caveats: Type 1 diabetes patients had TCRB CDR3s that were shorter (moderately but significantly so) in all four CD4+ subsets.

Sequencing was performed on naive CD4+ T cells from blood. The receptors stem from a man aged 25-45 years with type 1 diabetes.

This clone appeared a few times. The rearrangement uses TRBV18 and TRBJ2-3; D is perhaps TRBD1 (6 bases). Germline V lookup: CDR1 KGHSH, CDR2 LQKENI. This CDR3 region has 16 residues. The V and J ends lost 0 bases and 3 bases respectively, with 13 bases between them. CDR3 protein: CASSPPGSGQTDTQYF. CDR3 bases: TGTGCCAGCTCACCACCGGGATCAGGACAGACAGATACGCAGTATTTT.

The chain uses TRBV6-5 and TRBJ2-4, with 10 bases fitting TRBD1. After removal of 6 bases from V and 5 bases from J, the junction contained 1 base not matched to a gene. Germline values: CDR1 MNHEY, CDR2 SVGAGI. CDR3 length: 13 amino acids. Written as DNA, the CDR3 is TGTGCCAGCAGGACAGGGGGCCAAAACATTCAGTACTTC. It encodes CASRTGGQNIQYF.

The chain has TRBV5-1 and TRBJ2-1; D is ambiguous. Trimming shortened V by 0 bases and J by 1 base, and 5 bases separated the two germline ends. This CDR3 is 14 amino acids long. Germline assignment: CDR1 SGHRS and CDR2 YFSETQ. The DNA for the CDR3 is TGCGCCAGCAGCTTGGGGCCGTCCTACAATGAGCAGTTCTTC. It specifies CASSLGPSYNEQFF.

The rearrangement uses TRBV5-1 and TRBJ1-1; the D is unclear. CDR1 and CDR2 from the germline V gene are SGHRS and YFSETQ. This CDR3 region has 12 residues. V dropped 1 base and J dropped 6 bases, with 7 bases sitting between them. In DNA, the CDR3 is TGCGCCAGCAGCTTGAGTGGCCCTGAAGCTTTCTTT. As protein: CASSLSGPEAFF.

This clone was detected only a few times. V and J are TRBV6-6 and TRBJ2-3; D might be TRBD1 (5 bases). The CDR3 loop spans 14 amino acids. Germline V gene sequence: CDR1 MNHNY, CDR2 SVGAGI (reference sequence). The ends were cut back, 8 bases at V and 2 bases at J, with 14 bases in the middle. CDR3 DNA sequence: TGTGCCAGCCTTACAGGTGGCCTCACAGATACGCAGTATTTT. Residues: CASLTGGLTDTQYF.

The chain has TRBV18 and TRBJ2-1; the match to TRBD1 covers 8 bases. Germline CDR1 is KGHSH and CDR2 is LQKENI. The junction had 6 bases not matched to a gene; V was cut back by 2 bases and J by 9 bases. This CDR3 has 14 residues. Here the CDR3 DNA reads TGTGCCAGCTCACCATCGACAGGGGAGGTTGAGCAGTTCTTC. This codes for CASSPSTGEVEQFF.

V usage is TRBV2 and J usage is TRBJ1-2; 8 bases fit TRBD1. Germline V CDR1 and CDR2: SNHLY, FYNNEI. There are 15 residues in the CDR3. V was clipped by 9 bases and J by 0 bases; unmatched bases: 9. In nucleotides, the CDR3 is TGTGCCAGTGGACAGGGTCGACAGACTAACTATGGCTACACCTTC. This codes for CASGQGRQTNYGYTF.

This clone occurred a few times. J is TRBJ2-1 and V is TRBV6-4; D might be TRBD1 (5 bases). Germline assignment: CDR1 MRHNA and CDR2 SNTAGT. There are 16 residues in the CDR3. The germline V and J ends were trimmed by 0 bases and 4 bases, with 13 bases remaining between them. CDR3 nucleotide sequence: TGTGCCAGCAGTGACTCGGCCGGACGGACATACAATGAGCAGTTCTTC. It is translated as CASSDSAGRTYNEQFF.